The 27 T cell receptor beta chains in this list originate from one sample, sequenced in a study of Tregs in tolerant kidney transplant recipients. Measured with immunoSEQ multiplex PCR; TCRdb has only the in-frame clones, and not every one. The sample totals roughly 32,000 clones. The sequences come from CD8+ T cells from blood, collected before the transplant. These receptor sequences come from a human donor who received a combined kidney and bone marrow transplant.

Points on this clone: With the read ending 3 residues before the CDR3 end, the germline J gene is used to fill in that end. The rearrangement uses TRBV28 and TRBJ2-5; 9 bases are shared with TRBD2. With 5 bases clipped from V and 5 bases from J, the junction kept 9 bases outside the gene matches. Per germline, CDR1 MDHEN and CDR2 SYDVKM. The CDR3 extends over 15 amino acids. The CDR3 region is CASSMVAGVGETQYF. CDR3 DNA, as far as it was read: TGTGCCAGCAGTATGGTAGCGGGAGTAGGTGAGACC.

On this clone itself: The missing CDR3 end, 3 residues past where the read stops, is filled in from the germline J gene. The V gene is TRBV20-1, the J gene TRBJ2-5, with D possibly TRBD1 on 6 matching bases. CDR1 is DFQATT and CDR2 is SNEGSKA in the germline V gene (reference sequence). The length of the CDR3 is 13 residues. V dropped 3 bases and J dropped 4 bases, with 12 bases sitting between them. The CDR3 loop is CSASEQGRETQYF. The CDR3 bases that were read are TGCAGTGCTAGCGAGCAGGGGAGAGAGACC.

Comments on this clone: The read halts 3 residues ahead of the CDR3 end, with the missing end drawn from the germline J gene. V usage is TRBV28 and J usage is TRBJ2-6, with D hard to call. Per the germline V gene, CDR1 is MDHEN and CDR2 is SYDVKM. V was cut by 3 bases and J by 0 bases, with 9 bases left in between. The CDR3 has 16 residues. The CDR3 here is CASSFVEHSGANVLTF. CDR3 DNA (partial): TGTGCCAGCAGTTTCGTCGAACACTCTGGGGCCAACGTC. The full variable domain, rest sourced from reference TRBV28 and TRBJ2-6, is DVKVTQSSRYLVKRTGEKVFLECVQDMDHENMFWYRQDPGLGLRLIYFSYDVKMKEKGDIPEGYSVSREKKERFSLILESASTNQTSMYLCASSFVEHSGANVLTFGAGSRLTVL.

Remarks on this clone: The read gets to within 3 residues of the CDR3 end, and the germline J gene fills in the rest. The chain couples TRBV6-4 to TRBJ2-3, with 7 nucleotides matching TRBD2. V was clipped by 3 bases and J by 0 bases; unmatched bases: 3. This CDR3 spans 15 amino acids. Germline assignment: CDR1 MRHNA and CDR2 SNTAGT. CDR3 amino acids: CASSDGRGSTDTQYF. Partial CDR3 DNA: TGTGCCAGCAGTGATGGGCGGGGGAGCACAGATACG.

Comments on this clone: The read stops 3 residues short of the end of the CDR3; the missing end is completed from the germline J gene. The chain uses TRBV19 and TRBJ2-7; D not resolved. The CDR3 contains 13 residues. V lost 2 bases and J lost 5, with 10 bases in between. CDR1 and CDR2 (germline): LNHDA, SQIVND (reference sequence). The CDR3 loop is CASSIMAADEQYF. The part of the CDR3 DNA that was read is TGTGCCAGTAGTATAATGGCCGCGGACGAG.

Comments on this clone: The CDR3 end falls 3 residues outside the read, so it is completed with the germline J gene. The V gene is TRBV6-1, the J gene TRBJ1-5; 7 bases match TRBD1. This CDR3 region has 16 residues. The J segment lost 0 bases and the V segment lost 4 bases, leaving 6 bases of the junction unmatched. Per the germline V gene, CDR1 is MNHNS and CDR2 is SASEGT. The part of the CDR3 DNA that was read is TGTGCCAGCAGTGCGGACAGGAATTATAGCAATCAGCCC. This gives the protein CASSADRNYSNQP. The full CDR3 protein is CASSADRNYSNQPQHF.

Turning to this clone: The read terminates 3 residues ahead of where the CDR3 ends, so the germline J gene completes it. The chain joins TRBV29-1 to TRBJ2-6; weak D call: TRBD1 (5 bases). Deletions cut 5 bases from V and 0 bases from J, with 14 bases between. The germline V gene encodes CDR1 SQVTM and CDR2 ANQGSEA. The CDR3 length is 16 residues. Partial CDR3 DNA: TGCAGCGTTCTCATATTTGACAGCTCTGGGGCCAACGTC. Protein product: CSVLIFDSSGANV. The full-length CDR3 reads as CSVLIFDSSGANVLTF.

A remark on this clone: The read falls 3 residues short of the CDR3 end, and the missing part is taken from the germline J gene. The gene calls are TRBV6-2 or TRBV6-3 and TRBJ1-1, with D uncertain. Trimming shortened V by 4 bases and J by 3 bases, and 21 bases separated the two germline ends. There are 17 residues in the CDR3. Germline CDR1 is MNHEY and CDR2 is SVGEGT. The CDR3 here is CASSFPGPGSSDTEAFF. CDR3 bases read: TGTGCCAGCAGTTTCCCCGGGCCGGGGAGTTCGGACACTGAA.

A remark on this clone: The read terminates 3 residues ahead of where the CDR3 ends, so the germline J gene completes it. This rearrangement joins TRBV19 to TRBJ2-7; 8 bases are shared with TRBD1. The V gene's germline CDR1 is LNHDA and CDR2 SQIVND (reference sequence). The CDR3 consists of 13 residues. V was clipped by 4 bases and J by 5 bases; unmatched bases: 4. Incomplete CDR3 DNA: TGTGCCAGTAGTAGGACAGGGTACCACGAG. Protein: CASSRTGYHE. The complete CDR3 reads CASSRTGYHEQYF.

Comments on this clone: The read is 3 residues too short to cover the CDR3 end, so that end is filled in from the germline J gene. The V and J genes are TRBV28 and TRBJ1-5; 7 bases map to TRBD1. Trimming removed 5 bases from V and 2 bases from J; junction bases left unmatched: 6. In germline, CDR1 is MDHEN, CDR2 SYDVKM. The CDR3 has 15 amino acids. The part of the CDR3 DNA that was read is TGTGCCAGCAGTCCAAGACAGGGCGGCAATCAGCCC. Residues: CASSPRQGGNQP. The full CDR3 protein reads CASSPRQGGNQPQHF.

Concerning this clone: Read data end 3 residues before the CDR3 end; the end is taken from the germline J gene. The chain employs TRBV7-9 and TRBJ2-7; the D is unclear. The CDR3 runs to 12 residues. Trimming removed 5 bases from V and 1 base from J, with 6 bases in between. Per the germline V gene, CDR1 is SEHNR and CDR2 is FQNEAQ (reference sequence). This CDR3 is CASSPLSYEQYF. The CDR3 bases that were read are TGTGCCAGCAGCCCCCTATCCTACGAG.

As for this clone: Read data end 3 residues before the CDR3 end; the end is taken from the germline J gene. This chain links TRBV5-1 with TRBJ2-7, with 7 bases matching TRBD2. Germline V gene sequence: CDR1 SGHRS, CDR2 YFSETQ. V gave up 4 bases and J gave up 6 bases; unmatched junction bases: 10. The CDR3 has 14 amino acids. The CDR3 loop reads CASSPTSAFSEQYF. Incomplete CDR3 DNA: TGCGCCAGCAGCCCTACTAGCGCCTTCTCCGAG.

CDR3 protein: CASSSLYKNIQYF. CDR3 DNA, as far as it was read: TGTGCCAGCAGCTCCTTATACAAAAACATT. The J gene is TRBJ2-4, the V gene TRBV7-9; no definite D call. With the read ending 3 residues before the CDR3 end, the germline J gene is used to fill in that end. Trimming shortened V by 4 bases and J by 3 bases, and 7 bases separated the two germline ends. From germline, CDR1 is SEHNR and CDR2 FQNEAQ (reference sequence). This CDR3 is 13 amino acids long.

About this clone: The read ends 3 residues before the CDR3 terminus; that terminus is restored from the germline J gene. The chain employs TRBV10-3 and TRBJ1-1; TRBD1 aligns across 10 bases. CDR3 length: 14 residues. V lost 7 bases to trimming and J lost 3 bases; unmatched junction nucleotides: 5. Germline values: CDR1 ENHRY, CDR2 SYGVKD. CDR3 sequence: CAITLGQGDTEAFF. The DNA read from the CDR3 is TGTGCCATCACCCTCGGACAGGGGGACACTGAA.

CDR3 region: CASSFSTGNQPQHF. CDR3 bases read: TGTGCCAGCAGCTTTAGTACGGGGAATCAGCCC. The V gene is TRBV7-9, the J gene TRBJ1-5, with D uncertain. The DNA ends 3 residues before the CDR3 does, and the rest of the CDR3 is filled in from the germline J gene. The germline V and J ends were trimmed by 3 bases and 4 bases, with 10 bases remaining between them. Looked up from germline, CDR1 is SEHNR and CDR2 is FQNEAQ (reference sequence). The CDR3 runs to 14 residues.

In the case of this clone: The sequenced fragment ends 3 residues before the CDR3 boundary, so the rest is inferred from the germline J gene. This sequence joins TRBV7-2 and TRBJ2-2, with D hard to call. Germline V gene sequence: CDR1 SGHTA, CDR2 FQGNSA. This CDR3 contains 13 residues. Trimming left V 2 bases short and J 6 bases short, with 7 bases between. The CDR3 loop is CASSLYRAGELFF. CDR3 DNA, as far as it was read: TGTGCCAGCAGCTTATATAGAGCCGGGGAG.

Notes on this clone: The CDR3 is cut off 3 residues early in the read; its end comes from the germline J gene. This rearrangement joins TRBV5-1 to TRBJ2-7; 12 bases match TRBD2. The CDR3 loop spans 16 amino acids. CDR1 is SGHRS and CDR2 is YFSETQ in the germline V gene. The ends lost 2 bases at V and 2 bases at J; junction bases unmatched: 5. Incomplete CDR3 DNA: TGCGCCAGCAGCTTAGGACTAGCGGGACTTACCTACGAG. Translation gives CASSLGLAGLTYE. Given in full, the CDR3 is CASSLGLAGLTYEQYF.

Partial CDR3 DNA: TGTGCCAGTAGTCAGGGGCTAGCGGCCTACAATGAG. Protein product: CASSQGLAAYNE. In full, the CDR3 reads CASSQGLAAYNEQFF. This chain links TRBV19 with TRBJ2-1; D may be TRBD2 (7 bases). The read ends 3 residues before the CDR3 terminus; that terminus is restored from the germline J gene. Trimming stripped 5 bases from V and 2 bases from J, with 13 bases between. CDR1 is LNHDA, CDR2 SQIVND, per germline (reference sequence). This CDR3 has 15 residues. The full variable domain, with the rest looked up from reference TRBV19 and TRBJ2-1, is DGGITQSPKYLFRKEGQNVTLSCEQNLNHDAMYWYRQDPGQGLRLIYYSQIVNDFQKGDIAEGYSVSREKKESFPLTVTSAQKNPTAFYLCASSQGLAAYNEQFFGPGTRLTVL.

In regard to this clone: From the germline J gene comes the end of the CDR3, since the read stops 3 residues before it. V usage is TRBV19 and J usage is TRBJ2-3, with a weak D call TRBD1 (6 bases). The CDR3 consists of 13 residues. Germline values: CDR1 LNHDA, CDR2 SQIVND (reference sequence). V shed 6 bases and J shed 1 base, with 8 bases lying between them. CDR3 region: CASSRGGTDTQYF. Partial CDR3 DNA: TGTGCCAGTAGCAGGGGAGGCACAGATACG.

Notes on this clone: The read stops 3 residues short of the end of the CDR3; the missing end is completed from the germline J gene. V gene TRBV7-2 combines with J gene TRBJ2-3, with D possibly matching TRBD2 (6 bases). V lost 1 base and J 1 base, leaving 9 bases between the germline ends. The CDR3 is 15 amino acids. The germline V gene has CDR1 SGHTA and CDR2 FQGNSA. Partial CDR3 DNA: TGTGCCAGCAGCTTAGTAGGAGGGGGCACAGATACG. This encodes CASSLVGGGTDT. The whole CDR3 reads CASSLVGGGTDTQYF.

This CDR3 reads CASKDGNQPQHF. The part of the CDR3 DNA that was read is TGTGCCAGTAAAGACGGGAATCAGCCC. The rearrangement uses TRBV19 and TRBJ1-5; D not certain. Sequencing ends 3 residues short of the CDR3 end; the germline J gene provides the rest. Germline lookup yields CDR1 LNHDA and CDR2 SQIVND (reference sequence). CDR3 length: 12 amino acids. V lost 7 bases and J 4 bases, leaving 8 bases between the germline ends.

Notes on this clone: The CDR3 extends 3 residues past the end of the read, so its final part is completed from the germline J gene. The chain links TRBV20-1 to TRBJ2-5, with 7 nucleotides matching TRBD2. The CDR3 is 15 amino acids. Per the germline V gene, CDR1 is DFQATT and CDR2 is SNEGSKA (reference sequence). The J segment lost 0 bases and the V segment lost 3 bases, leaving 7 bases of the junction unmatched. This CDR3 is CSARGRGYNQETQYF. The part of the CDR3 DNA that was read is TGCAGTGCTAGGGGGAGGGGATACAACCAAGAGACC.

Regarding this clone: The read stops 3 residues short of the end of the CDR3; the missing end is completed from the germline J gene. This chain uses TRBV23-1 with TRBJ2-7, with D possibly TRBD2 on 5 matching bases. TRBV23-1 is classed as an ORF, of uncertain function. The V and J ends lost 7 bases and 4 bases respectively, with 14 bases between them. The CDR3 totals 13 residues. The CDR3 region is CASTNGESYEQYF. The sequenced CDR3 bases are TGCGCCAGCACCAACGGGGAGAGTTACGAG.

Partial CDR3 DNA: TGCGCCCCCCGACAAGGTCGGGACTGTGCTGCTGGAAACACC. This gives the protein CAPRQGRDCAAGNT. The full CDR3 sequence reads CAPRQGRDCAAGNTIYF. The J gene is TRBJ1-3, the V gene TRBV23-1, with D perhaps matching TRBD1 (5 bases). The read halts 3 residues ahead of the CDR3 end, with the missing end drawn from the germline J gene. TRBV23-1 has ORF status, its function being uncertain. Trimming cost V 11 bases and J 2 bases, with 25 bases left between them. The CDR3 is 17 residues long.

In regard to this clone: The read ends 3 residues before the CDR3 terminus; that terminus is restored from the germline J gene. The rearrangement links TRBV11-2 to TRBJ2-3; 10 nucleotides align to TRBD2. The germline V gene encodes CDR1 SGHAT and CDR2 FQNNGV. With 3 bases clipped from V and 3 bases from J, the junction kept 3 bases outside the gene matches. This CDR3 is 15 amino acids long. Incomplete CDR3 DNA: TGTGCCAGCAGCTTCCTAGCGGGAGTAACAGATACG. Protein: CASSFLAGVTDT. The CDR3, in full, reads CASSFLAGVTDTQYF.

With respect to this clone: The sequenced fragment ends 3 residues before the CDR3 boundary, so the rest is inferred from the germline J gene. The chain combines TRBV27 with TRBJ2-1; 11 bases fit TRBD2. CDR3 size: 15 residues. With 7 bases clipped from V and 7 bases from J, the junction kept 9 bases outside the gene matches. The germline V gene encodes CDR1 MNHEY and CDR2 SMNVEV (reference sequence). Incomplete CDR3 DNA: TGTGCCAGCAACGTACTAGCGGGAGATGGAAATGAG. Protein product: CASNVLAGDGNE. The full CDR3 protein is CASNVLAGDGNEQFF.

CDR3 DNA, as far as it was read: TGTGCCAGCAGCTTAGGGGGGACTAATGAG. It translates to CASSLGGTNE. In full, the CDR3 reads CASSLGGTNEQFF. The chain combines TRBV7-9 with TRBJ2-1; the D gene is possibly TRBD2 (6 bases). The CDR3 is cut off 3 residues early in the read; its end comes from the germline J gene. The CDR3 runs to 13 residues. The V gene's germline CDR1 is SEHNR and CDR2 FQNEAQ (reference sequence). V was pared by 1 base and J by 7 bases, with 8 bases between.